This T cell receptor (beta chain) appears in the sequencing data of a study of blood T cell repertoires in COVID-19. About the research overall: Sources were T cells, B-cell-depleted T cells, or PBMCs; the material itself was cDNA or gDNA.

The V end lost 3 bases, the J end lost 2 bases, and 17 bases lay between the germline ends. Germline lookup yields CDR1 SGHDT and CDR2 YYEEEE. The CDR3 extends over 16 amino acids. As handled by the study authors: Reference gene primer amplification gave estimated nucleated cell counts. The repertoire was sequenced with immunoSEQ multiplex PCR; TCRdb's copy has only in-frame clones and lacks some. The DNA was the basis for D and trimming; V, J and clone size are from that table. Here the sample spans 250,000 to 350,000 clones, about nine tenths being singletons. Material: PBMCs or T cells enriched from blood (not recorded which). The chain has TRBV5-6 and TRBJ1-2; D is possibly TRBD1 (6 bases). The source of this sequence is a woman aged 30 to 39 who had recovered from COVID-19. The CDR3 loop is CASSSDRDLPNYGYTF. DNA of the CDR3: TGTGCCAGCAGCTCGGACAGAGACCTGCCAAACTATGGCTACACCTTC.